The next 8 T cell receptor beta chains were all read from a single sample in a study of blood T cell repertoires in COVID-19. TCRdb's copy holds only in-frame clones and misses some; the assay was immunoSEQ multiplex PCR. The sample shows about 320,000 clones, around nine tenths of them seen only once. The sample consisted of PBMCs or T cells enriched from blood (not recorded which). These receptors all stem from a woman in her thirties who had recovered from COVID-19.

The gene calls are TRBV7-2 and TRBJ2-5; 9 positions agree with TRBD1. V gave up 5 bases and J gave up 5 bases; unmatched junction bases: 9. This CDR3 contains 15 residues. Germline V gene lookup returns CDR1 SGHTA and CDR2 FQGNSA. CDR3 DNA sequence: TGTGCCAGCAGCCGTAGGACAGGGGCATGGGAGACCCAGTACTTC. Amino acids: CASSRRTGAWETQYF. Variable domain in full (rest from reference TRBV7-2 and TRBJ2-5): GAGVSQSPSNKVTEKGKDVELRCDPISGHTALYWYRQSLGQGLEFLIYFQGNSAPDKSGLPSDRFSAERTGGSVSTLTIQRTQQEDSAVYLCASSRRTGAWETQYFGPGTRLLVL.

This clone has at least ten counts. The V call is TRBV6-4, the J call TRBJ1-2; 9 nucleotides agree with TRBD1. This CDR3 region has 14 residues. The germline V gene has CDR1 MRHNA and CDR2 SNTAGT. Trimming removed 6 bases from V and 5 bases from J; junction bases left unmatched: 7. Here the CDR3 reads CASRPQGTGYGYTF. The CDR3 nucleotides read TGTGCCAGCAGACCTCAGGGGACAGGGTATGGCTACACCTTC.

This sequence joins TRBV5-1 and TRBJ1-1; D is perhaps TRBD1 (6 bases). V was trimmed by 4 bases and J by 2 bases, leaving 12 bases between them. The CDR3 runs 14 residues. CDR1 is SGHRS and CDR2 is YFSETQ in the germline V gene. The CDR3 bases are TGCGCCAGCAGCCGAGGACAGCCTAACACTGAAGCTTTCTTT. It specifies CASSRGQPNTEAFF.

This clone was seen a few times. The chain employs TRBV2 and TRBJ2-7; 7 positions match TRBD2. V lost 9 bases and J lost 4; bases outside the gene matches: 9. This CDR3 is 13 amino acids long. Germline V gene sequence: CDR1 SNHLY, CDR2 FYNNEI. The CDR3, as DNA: TGTGCCAGGGGGTCACCGGGAGGATACGAGCAGTACTTC. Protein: CARGSPGGYEQYF.

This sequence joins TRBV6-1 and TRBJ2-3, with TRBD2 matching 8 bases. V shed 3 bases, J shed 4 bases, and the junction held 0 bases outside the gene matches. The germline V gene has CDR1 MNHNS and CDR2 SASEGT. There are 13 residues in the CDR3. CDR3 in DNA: TGTGCCAGCAGTGACGGGGGGGCAGATACGCAGTATTTT. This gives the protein CASSDGGADTQYF.

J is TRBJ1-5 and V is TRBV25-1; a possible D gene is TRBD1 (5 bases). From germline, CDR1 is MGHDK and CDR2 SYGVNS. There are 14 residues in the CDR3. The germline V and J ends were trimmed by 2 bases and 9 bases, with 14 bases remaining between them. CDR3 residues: CASSEKGGARPQHF. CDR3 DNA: TGTGCCAGCAGTGAAAAGGGCGGGGCTCGGCCCCAGCATTTT.

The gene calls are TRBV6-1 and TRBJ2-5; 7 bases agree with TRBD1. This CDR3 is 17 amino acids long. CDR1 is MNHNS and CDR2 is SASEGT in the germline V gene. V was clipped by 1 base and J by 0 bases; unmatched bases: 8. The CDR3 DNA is TGTGCCAGCAGTGAAGAGTACCGGGACAGATACCAAGAGACCCAGTACTTC. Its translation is CASSEEYRDRYQETQYF.

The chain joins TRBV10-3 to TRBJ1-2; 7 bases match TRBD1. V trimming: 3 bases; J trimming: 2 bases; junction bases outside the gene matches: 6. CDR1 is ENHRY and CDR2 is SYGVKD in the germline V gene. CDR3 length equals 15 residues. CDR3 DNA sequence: TGTGCCATCAGTGATGGGACAGATACGAACTATGGCTACACCTTC. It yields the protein CAISDGTDTNYGYTF.